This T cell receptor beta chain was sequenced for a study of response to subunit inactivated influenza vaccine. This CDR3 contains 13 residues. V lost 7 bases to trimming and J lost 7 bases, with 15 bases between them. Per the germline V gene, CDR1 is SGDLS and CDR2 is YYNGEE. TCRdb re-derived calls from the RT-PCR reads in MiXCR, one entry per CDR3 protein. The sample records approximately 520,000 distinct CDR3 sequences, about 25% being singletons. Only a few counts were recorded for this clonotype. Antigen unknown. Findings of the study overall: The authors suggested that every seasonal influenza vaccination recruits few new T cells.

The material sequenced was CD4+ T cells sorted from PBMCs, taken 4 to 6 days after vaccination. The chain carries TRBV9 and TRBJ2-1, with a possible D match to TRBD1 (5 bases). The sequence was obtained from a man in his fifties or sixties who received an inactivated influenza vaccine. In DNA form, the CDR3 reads TGTGCCAGCGGAGTAGCAGGGAAAAATGAGCAGTTCTTC. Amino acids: CASGVAGKNEQFF.